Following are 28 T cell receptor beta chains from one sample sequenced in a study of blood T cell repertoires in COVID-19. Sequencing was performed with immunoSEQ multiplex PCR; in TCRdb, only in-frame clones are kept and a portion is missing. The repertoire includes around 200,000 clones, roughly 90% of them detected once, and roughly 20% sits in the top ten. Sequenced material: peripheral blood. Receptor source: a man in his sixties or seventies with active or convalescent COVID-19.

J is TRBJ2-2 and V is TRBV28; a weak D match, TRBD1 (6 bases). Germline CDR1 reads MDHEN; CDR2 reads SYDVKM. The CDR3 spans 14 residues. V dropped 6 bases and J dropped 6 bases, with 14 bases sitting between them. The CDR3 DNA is TGTGCCAGCAGGTCCGGGGCAGGGGCCGGGGAGCTGTTTTTT. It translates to CASRSGAGAGELFF.

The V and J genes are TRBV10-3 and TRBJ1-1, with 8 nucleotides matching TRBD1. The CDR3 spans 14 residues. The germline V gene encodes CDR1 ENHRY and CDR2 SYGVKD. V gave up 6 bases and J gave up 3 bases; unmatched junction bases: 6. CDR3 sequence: CAIRTGVADTEAFF. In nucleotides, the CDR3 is TGTGCCATCAGGACAGGGGTGGCGGACACTGAAGCTTTCTTT.

Here the CDR3 DNA reads TGTGCCAGCAGCGCAATACAGGGTGGAAATGAAAAACTGTTTTTT. Translation: CASSAIQGGNEKLFF. The rearrangement links TRBV9 to TRBJ1-4; maybe TRBD1 (6 bases). The CDR3 sequence is 15 residues long. Deletions cut 3 bases from V and 5 bases from J, with 14 bases between. The germline V gene encodes CDR1 SGDLS and CDR2 YYNGEE.

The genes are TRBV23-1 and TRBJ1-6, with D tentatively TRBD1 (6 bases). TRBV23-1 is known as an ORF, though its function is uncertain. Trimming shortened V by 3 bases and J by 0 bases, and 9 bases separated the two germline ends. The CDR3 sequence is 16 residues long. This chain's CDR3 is CASSQGAVSYNSPLHF. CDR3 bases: TGCGCCAGCAGTCAGGGGGCCGTCTCCTATAATTCACCCCTCCACTTT.

The CDR3 DNA is TGTGCCATCCCGGAAGGGACAGGGGGCCCCGGGGAGCTGTTTTTT. It specifies CAIPEGTGGPGELFF. The chain uses TRBV28 and TRBJ2-2; 12 bases line up with TRBD1. The V and J ends lost 10 bases and 6 bases, in that order; junction bases with no gene match: 9. This CDR3 is built from 15 residues. The germline V gene has CDR1 MDHEN and CDR2 SYDVKM.

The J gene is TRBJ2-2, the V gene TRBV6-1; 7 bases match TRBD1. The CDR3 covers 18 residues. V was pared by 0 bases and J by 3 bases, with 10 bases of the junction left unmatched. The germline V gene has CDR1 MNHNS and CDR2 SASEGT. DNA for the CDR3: TGTGCCAGCAGTGAAGCGCAGAGACACAGGGGTTACACCGGGGAGCTGTTTTTT. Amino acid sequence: CASSEAQRHRGYTGELFF.

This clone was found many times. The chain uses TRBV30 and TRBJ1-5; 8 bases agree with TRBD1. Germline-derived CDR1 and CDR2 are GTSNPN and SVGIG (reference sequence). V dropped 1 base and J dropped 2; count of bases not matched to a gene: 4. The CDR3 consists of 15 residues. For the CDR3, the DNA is TGTGCCTGGAGTGGGCAGGGGGCCGGCAATCAGCCCCAGCATTTT. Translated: CAWSGQGAGNQPQHF.

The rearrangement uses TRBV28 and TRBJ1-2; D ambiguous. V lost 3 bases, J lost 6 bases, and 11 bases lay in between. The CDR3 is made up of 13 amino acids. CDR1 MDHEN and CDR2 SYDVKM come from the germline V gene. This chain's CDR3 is CASSFYSHDGYTF. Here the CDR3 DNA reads TGTGCCAGCAGTTTTTACAGCCACGATGGCTACACCTTC.

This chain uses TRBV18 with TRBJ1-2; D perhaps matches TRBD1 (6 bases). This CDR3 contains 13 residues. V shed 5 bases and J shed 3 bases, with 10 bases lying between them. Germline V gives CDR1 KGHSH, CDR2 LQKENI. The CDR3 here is CASSFDRHYGYTF. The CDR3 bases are TGTGCCAGCTCATTTGACAGGCACTATGGCTACACCTTC.

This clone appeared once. Here the CDR3 DNA reads TGTGCCAGCAGATTATCGACAGGGACCCGCAATCAGCCCCAGCATTTT. Translation: CASRLSTGTRNQPQHF. This chain joins TRBV6-6 and TRBJ1-5; 7 positions agree with TRBD1. Germline CDR1 MNHNY, CDR2 SVGAGI (reference sequence). The CDR3 loop spans 16 amino acids. Losses at the gene ends were 6 bases for V and 2 bases for J; bases not matched to a gene: 10.

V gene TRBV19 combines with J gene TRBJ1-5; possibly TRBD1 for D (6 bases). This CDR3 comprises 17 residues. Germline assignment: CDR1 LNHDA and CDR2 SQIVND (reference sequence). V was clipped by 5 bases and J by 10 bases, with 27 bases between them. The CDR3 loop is CASSSRKGTGGQLPQHF. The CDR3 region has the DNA TGTGCCAGTAGTTCTCGAAAGGGGACCGGGGGGCAGCTACCCCAGCATTTT.

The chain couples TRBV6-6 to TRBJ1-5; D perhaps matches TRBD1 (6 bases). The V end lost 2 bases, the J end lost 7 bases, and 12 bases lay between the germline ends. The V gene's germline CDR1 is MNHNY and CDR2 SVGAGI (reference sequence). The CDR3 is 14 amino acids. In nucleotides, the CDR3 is TGTGCCAGCAGTTACCCCGACAGGTCCCAGCCCCAGCATTTT. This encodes CASSYPDRSQPQHF.

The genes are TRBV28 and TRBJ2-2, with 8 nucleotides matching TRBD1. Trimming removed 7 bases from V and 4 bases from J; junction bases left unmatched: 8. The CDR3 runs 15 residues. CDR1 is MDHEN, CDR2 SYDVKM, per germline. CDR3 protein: CASTLGQAGTGELFF. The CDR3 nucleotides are TGTGCCAGCACCTTGGGACAGGCCGGCACCGGGGAGCTGTTTTTT.

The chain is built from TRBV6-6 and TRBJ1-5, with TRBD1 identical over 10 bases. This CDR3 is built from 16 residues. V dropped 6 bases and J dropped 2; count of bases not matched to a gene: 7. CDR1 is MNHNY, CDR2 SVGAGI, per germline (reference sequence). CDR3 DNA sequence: TGTGCCAGCAGCTCCATGACAGGGGGCGGCAATCAGCCCCAGCATTTT. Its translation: CASSSMTGGGNQPQHF.

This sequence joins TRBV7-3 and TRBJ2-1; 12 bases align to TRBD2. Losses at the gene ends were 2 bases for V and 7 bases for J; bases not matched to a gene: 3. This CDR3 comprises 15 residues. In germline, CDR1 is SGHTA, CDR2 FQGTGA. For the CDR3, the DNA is TGTGCCAGCAGCTTAGGGACTAGCGGGCTTAATGAGCAGTTCTTC. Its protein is CASSLGTSGLNEQFF. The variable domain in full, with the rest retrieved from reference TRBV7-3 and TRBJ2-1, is GAGVSQTPSNKVTEKGKYVELRCDPISGHTALYWYRQSLGQGPEFLIYFQGTGAADDSGLPNDRFFAVRPEGSVSTLKIQRTERGDSAVYLCASSLGTSGLNEQFFGPGTRLTVL.

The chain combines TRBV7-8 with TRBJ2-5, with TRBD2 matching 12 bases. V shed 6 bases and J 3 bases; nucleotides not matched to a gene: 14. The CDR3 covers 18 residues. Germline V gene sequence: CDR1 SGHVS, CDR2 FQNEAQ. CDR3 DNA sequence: TGTGCCAGCAGTTTGCAACGGACTAGCGGGATGTATGAAGAGACCCAGTACTTC. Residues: CASSLQRTSGMYEETQYF.

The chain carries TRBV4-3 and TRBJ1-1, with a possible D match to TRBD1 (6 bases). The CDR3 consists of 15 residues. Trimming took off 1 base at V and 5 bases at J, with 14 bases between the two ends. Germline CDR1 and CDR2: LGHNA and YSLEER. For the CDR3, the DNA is TGCGCCAGCAGCCAAGCCGAAGGGGGGGGTACTGAAGCTTTCTTT. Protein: CASSQAEGGGTEAFF.

The CDR3 is CASSYPRGVVENTEAFF. DNA of the CDR3: TGTGCCAGCAGTTACCCTCGGGGGGTGGTGGAGAACACTGAAGCTTTCTTT. V usage is TRBV6-2 or TRBV6-3 and J usage is TRBJ1-1; tentatively, D is TRBD1 (5 bases). V gave up 2 bases and J gave up 1 base, with 17 bases separating them. CDR1 is MNHEY, CDR2 SVGEGT, per germline. This CDR3 has 17 amino acids.

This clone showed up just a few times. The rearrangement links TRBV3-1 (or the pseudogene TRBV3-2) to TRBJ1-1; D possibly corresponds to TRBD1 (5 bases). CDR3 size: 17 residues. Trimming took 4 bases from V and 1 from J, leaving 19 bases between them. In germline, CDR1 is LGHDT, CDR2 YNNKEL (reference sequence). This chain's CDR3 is CASSLHYIADRNTEAFF. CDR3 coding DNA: TGTGCCAGCAGCCTACATTACATCGCAGACAGGAACACTGAAGCTTTCTTT.

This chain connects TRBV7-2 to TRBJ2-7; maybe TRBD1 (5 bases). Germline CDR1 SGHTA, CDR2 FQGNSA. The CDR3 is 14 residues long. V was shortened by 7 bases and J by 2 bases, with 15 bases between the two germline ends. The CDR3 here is CASTFLGQPYEQYF. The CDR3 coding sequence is TGTGCCAGCACCTTCCTTGGACAACCCTACGAGCAGTACTTC.

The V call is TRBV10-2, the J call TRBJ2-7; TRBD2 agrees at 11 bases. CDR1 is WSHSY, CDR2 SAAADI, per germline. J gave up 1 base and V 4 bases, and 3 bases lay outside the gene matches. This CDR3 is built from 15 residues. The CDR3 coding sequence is TGCGCCAGCAGTGTTACTAGCGGGAGTTCCTACGAGCAGTACTTC. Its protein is CASSVTSGSSYEQYF.

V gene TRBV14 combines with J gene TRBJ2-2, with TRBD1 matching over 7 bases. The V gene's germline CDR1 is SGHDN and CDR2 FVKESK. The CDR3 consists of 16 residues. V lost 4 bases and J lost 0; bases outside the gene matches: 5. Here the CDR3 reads CASSRLGTANTGELFF. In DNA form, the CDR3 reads TGTGCCAGCAGCCGACTTGGGACAGCGAACACCGGGGAGCTGTTTTTT.

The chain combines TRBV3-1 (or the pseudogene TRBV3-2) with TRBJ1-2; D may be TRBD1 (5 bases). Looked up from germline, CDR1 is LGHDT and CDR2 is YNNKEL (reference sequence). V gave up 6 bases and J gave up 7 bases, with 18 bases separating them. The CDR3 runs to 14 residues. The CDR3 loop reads CASRPSGGTGGYTF. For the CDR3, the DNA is TGTGCCAGCAGACCCTCTGGAGGGACCGGTGGCTACACCTTC.

CDR3 residues: CATRTSGGPQETQYF. The CDR3 bases are TGCGCCACCAGGACTAGCGGGGGACCCCAAGAGACCCAGTACTTC. The V and J genes are TRBV10-2 and TRBJ2-5; 13 nucleotides align to TRBD2. V dropped 10 bases and J dropped 1; count of bases not matched to a gene: 6. Germline loops: CDR1 WSHSY, CDR2 SAAADI. The CDR3 sequence is 15 residues long.

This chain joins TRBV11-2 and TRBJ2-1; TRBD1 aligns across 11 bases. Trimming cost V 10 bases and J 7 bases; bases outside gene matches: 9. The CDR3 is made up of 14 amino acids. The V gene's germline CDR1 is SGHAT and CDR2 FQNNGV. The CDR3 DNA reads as TGTGCCACCTCCCGGGACAGGGGGTCGAATGAGCAGTTCTTC. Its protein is CATSRDRGSNEQFF. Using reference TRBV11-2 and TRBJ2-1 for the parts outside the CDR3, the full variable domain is EAGVAQSPRYKIIEKRQSVAFWCNPISGHATLYWYQQILGQGPKLLIQFQNNGVVDDSQLPKDRFSAERLKGVDSTLKIQPAKLEDSAVYLCATSRDRGSNEQFFGPGTRLTVL.

CDR3 DNA: TGTGCCAGCAGCTCACAGACCATATATTTT. It codes for CASSSQTIYF. The rearrangement uses TRBV28 and TRBJ1-3; D ambiguous. This CDR3 contains 10 residues. Germline V gene data show CDR1 as MDHEN and CDR2 as SYDVKM. V gave up 6 bases and J gave up 10 bases, with 7 bases separating them.

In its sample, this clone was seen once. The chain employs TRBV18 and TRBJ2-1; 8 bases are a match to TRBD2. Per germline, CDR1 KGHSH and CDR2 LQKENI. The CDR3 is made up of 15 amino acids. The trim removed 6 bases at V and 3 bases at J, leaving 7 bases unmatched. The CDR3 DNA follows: TGTGCCAGCTCTCTCTCCGGGGGGGACTACAATGAGCAGTTCTTC. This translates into CASSLSGGDYNEQFF.

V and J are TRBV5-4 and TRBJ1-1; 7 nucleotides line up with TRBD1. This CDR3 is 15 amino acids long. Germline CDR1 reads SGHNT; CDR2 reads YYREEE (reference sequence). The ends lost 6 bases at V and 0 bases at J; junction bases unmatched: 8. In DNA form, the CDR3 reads TGTGCCAGCACCAGACAGGGAAATGTGAACACTGAAGCTTTCTTT. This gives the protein CASTRQGNVNTEAFF.